The sequence of this TCR beta chain was determined in a study of PD-L1 blockade in urothelial cancer. The time point is: pretreatment peripheral blood. Here immunoSEQ multiplex PCR was the method, and the copy in TCRdb shows in-frame clones only, minus some. This table has approximately 50,000 clones, approximately 86% appearing once. With 7 bases clipped from V and 5 bases from J, the junction kept 3 bases outside the gene matches. The CDR3 extends over 13 amino acids. The V gene's germline CDR1 is WSHSY and CDR2 SAAADI. The V call is TRBV10-2, the J call TRBJ2-5; the match to TRBD2 covers 11 bases. The TCR originated in a man in his sixties with urothelial cancer. This material consisted of PBMCs, taken around atezolizumab (anti-PD-L1) treatment. This chain's CDR3 is CASKLAGVETQYF. The CDR3 nucleotides are TGCGCCAGCAAACTAGCGGGGGTTGAGACCCAGTACTTC.